Reported below is one TCR beta chain. Authors' processing steps: It was from reference gene primer amplification that nucleated cell counts were estimated. Measured with immunoSEQ multiplex PCR; TCRdb has only the in-frame clones, and not every one. The DNA was the basis for D and trimming; V, J and clone size are from that table. The sample has about 48,000 clones; about 77% are singletons. This sample is part of a study of blood T cell repertoires in COVID-19. Study-wide context: The study drew acute and convalescent COVID-19 samples from the United States, Italy and Spain. From T cells, B-cell-depleted T cells, or PBMCs came the material, which was cDNA or gDNA.

The source material was peripheral blood. This clonotype was sampled from a human donor with active or convalescent COVID-19. The donor label of this sample is uncertain.

The CDR3 region is CASKDEGVYEQYF. The CDR3 nucleotides are TGTGCCAGTAAAGACGAAGGAGTCTACGAGCAGTACTTC. The rearrangement joins TRBV19 to TRBJ2-7; unclear D gene. The V end was cut by 7 bases, the J end by 3 bases, with 13 bases between. The CDR3 contains 13 residues. The germline V gene encodes CDR1 LNHDA and CDR2 SQIVND (reference sequence). Filled out from reference TRBV19 and TRBJ2-7, the complete variable domain reads DGGITQSPKYLFRKEGQNVTLSCEQNLNHDAMYWYRQDPGQGLRLIYYSQIVNDFQKGDIAEGYSVSREKKESFPLTVTSAQKNPTAFYLCASKDEGVYEQYFGPGTRLTVT.